A selection of T cell receptor beta chains follows, all from one sample in a study of regulatory T cells in long-lasting Graves disease. TCRdb ran MiXCR on the multiplex PCR reads and lists one entry per CDR3 protein. In the table there are about 380,000 distinct CDR3 sequences, 15% to 18% of which are singletons. Specimen: peripheral blood mononuclear cells (PBMCs), collected at new diagnosis, from a patient treated with antithyroid drugs. The receptors here all came from a female donor with Graves disease. Both conserved end residues are part of each CDR3. D genes are given only for firm matches. Clone size is stated in some rows and not others, as once, few, many or a class when expanded.

d_call,cdr3_length,v_call,clone_size,j_call,cdr3_aa,cdr3_nt
TRBD2,16,TRBV29-1,many,TRBJ2-7,CSVVGLAGPRSYEQYF,TGCAGCGTTGTTGGGCTAGCGGGACCACGCTCCTACGAGCAGTACTTC
TRBD2,18,TRBV28,NA,TRBJ2-3,CASSLDPGTSGYTDTQYF,TGTGCCAGCAGTTTGGACCCCGGGACTAGCGGTTACACAGATACGCAGTATTTT
NA,18,TRBV6-5,many,TRBJ2-1,CASSYSRHPVYPYNEQFF,TGTGCCAGCAGTTACTCGAGACACCCTGTGTATCCCTACAATGAGCAGTTCTTC
NA,15,TRBV7-2,many,TRBJ1-2,CASSFLISGKYGYTF,TGTGCCAGCAGCTTCCTCATAAGTGGGAAGTATGGCTACACCTTC
NA,13,TRBV20-1,many,TRBJ1-2,CSARDRQNYGYTF,TGCAGTGCTAGAGATCGACAGAACTATGGCTACACCTTC
TRBD2,16,TRBV6-2/TRBV6-3,NA,TRBJ2-1,CASSYSIPSGATPSVF,TGTGCCAGCAGTTACTCGATTCCTAGCGGGGCGACACCCTCGGTCTTC
TRBD1,17,TRBV6-1,NA,TRBJ2-6,CASRSLLDRAGANVLTF,TGTGCCAGCAGGTCGCTCCTTGACAGGGCTGGGGCCAACGTCCTGACTTTC
TRBD2,14,TRBV12-3/TRBV12-4,few,TRBJ2-2,CASHGRANTGELFF,TGTGCCAGCCACGGGAGGGCGAACACCGGGGAGCTGTTTTTT
NA,14,TRBV14,few,TRBJ2-3,CASSQDSARDTQYF,TGTGCCAGCAGCCAAGATTCGGCCCGGGATACGCAGTATTTT
TRBD1,18,TRBV20-1,NA,TRBJ1-5,CSASGSLPGQSFNQPQHF,TGCAGTGCTAGTGGTTCCCTCCCGGGACAGAGTTTCAATCAGCCCCAGCATTTT
NA,15,TRBV29-1,few,TRBJ2-2,CSVDVWERDTGELFF,TGCAGCGTTGACGTGTGGGAGAGGGACACCGGGGAGCTGTTTTTT
NA,15,TRBV7-2,many,TRBJ2-7,CASSSRPTTSYEQYF,TGTGCCAGCAGCTCACGGCCCACGACAAGCTACGAGCAGTACTTC
TRBD2,13,TRBV20-1,many,TRBJ2-7,CSASLAGGYEQYF,TGCAGTGCTAGCCTCGCGGGAGGTTACGAGCAGTACTTC
NA,13,TRBV7-2,many,TRBJ1-5,CASSPQGGQPQHF,TGTGCCAGCAGCCCTCAGGGAGGCCAGCCCCAGCATTTT
NA,12,TRBV11-2,few,TRBJ2-2,CASSLFFRKLFF,TGTGCCAGCAGCTTATTTTTCCGGAAGCTGTTTTTT
TRBD2,15,TRBV6-1,NA,TRBJ2-2,CASSPLTSGAGELFF,TGTGCCAGCAGTCCCCTTACTAGCGGAGCCGGGGAGCTGTTTTTT
NA,19,TRBV28,many,TRBJ2-5,CASSLLSPRFRKGKETQYF,TGTGCCAGCAGTTTATTATCCCCAAGGTTCCGGAAGGGGAAGGAGACCCAGTACTTC
NA,13,TRBV2,many,TRBJ1-1,CAALFPMNTEAFF,TGTGCCGCCCTCTTCCCTATGAACACTGAAGCTTTCTTT
NA,16,TRBV4-1,NA,TRBJ2-5,CASSQGAQANQETQYF,TGCGCCAGCAGCCAAGGGGCGCAGGCCAACCAAGAGACCCAGTACTTC
NA,15,TRBV10-1,NA,TRBJ1-1,CASSKTTGHNTEAFF,TGCGCCAGCAGTAAGACGACAGGCCATAACACTGAAGCTTTCTTT
TRBD1,17,TRBV5-1,many,TRBJ2-2,CASSLGQGAIGTGELFF,TGCGCCAGCAGCTTGGGACAGGGGGCGATTGGAACCGGGGAGCTGTTTTTT
TRBD1,17,TRBV27,NA,TRBJ2-1,CASSPGPGQSSYNEQFF,TGTGCCAGCAGTCCTGGACCGGGACAGAGCTCCTACAATGAGCAGTTCTTC
TRBD1,22,TRBV7-9,few,TRBJ2-3,CASSFTSPGTGDPTISTDTQYF,TGTGCCAGCAGCTTCACCTCCCCCGGGACAGGGGACCCCACCATTAGCACAGATACGCAGTATTTT
NA,16,TRBV20-1,NA,TRBJ1-5,CSAHSREETTNQPQHF,TGCAGTGCGCATTCGCGCGAGGAGACTACCAATCAGCCCCAGCATTTT
NA,17,TRBV6-1,many,TRBJ2-2,CASRTTRRGRDTGELFF,TGTGCCAGCAGGACCACCCGCCGGGGGCGCGACACCGGGGAGCTGTTTTTT
NA,15,TRBV11-2,many,TRBJ1-4,CASSFAGQSNEKLFF,TGTGCCAGCAGCTTCGCGGGCCAGTCTAATGAAAAACTGTTTTTT
NA,12,TRBV7-9,many,TRBJ1-2,CASSGPSYGYTF,TGTGCCAGCAGTGGTCCCTCCTATGGCTACACCTTC
NA,15,TRBV19,many,TRBJ1-5,CASSIPGNSNQPQHF,TGTGCCAGTAGTATACCCGGTAATAGCAATCAGCCCCAGCATTTT
TRBD2,16,TRBV20-1,NA,TRBJ2-1,CSAHSGRALSYNEQFF,TGCAGTGCTCATAGCGGGAGGGCCCTCTCCTACAATGAGCAGTTCTTC
NA,16,TRBV4-1,many,TRBJ2-7,CASSQSNVLPGHEQYF,TGCGCCAGCAGCCAATCAAACGTTCTACCAGGCCACGAGCAGTACTTC
NA,14,TRBV20-1,few,TRBJ1-4,CSAPQLGLSEKLFF,TGCAGTGCGCCTCAATTGGGACTATCCGAAAAACTGTTTTTT
NA,15,TRBV12-3/TRBV12-4,few,TRBJ2-2,CASSLEQSYTGELFF,TGTGCCAGCAGTTTAGAACAGTCCTACACCGGGGAGCTGTTTTTT
NA,14,TRBV6-1,NA,TRBJ2-5,CASSHQGGWETQYF,TGTGCCAGCAGTCACCAAGGGGGATGGGAGACCCAGTACTTC
TRBD1,15,TRBV30,few,TRBJ2-1,CAWSVQGDPYNEQFF,TGTGCCTGGAGTGTACAGGGGGATCCCTACAATGAGCAGTTCTTC
NA,15,TRBV6-2/TRBV6-3,many,TRBJ1-1,CASSYIREVVTEAFF,TGTGCCAGCAGTTACATCAGGGAGGTTGTCACTGAAGCTTTCTTT
NA,11,TRBV6-2/TRBV6-3,many,TRBJ2-7,CASTHSYEQYF,TGTGCGTCGACTCATTCCTACGAGCAGTACTTC
NA,14,TRBV29-1,many,TRBJ2-5,CSVSRQAAQETQYF,TGCAGCGTTAGTCGGCAGGCGGCCCAAGAGACCCAGTACTTC
NA,13,TRBV30,many,TRBJ2-1,CAWGAQGIDEQFF,TGTGCCTGGGGGGCACAGGGAATAGATGAGCAGTTCTTC
NA,14,TRBV18,NA,TRBJ1-1,CASSRGAENTEAFF,TGTGCCAGCTCACGCGGGGCAGAGAACACTGAAGCTTTCTTT
TRBD1,15,TRBV28,many,TRBJ2-7,CASSLGQGVPYEQYF,TGTGCCAGCAGTTTAGGTCAGGGGGTCCCCTACGAGCAGTACTTC
NA,13,TRBV12-5,many,TRBJ1-1,CASGLVGGPEAFF,TGTGCTAGTGGTTTGGTAGGGGGGCCTGAAGCTTTCTTT
TRBD1,17,TRBV4-3,NA,TRBJ1-3,CASSQITQGDTGNTIYF,TGCGCCAGCAGCCAAATTACCCAGGGGGACACTGGAAACACCATATATTTT
NA,15,TRBV27,many,TRBJ2-7,CASSLDGGLSYEQYF,TGTGCCAGCAGTTTGGACGGGGGTCTCTCCTACGAGCAGTACTTC
NA,13,TRBV2,many,TRBJ1-1,CASSADSDTEAFF,TGTGCCAGCAGCGCGGACAGCGACACTGAAGCTTTCTTT
NA,13,TRBV6-1,many,TRBJ1-2,CASSEGQSTGYTF,TGTGCCAGCAGTGAAGGACAAAGCACTGGCTACACCTTC
NA,16,TRBV4-3,NA,TRBJ1-6,CASSQDVGGPYSPLHF,TGCGCCAGCAGCCAAGATGTTGGGGGCCCGTATTCACCCCTCCACTTT
NA,13,TRBV10-2,many,TRBJ1-2,CASSEQGYYGYTF,TGCGCCAGCAGTGAGCAGGGATACTATGGCTACACCTTC
TRBD2,17,TRBV6-2/TRBV6-3,many,TRBJ2-2,CASRIGWRELIGGELFF,TGTGCCAGCAGGATCGGCTGGCGGGAGTTGATTGGCGGGGAGCTGTTTTTT
TRBD2,15,TRBV20-1,many,TRBJ2-1,CSARGGLAGAGEQFF,TGCAGTGCTAGAGGTGGACTAGCGGGAGCCGGTGAGCAGTTCTTC